This is a list of T cell receptor beta chains from one sample in a study of cytomegalovirus exposure and HLA in healthy donors. Clones were read by immunoSEQ multiplex PCR, and TCRdb kept only the in-frame ones, dropping some. Its clone listing holds tens of thousands of clones. The sample consisted of PBMCs. These receptor sequences come from a man aged 50 to 59 in good health and CMV-seropositive. Both conserved end residues are trimmed from each CDR3. The order of the fields is CDR3 protein, D gene, V gene. The D gene is left open where the match is weak.

CDR3aa: ASSSGLVFGEAF
d_gene: TRBD2
v_gene: TRBV11-3

CDR3aa: ASSESSTGLGYEQY
d_gene: TRBD1
v_gene: TRBV2

CDR3aa: ASSPRDRATDTQY
d_gene: TRBD1
v_gene: TRBV11-3

CDR3aa: ASSFSGLGNTIY
d_gene: .
v_gene: TRBV5-4

CDR3aa: ASSLRSGSTDTQY
d_gene: .
v_gene: TRBV5-6

CDR3aa: AWNPGASQQF
d_gene: .
v_gene: TRBV30

CDR3aa: ASSTPWRGTNEKLF
d_gene: .
v_gene: TRBV4-1

CDR3aa: ASSPRQNEAF
d_gene: .
v_gene: TRBV18

CDR3aa: ASSQDPSNLRAF
d_gene: .
v_gene: TRBV4-1

CDR3aa: ASSLYRAGNTIY
d_gene: .
v_gene: TRBV28

CDR3aa: ATRDRTTNEKLF
d_gene: TRBD1
v_gene: TRBV19

CDR3aa: ASSRGQETQY
d_gene: .
v_gene: TRBV27

CDR3aa: ASSQDLAGPGF
d_gene: .
v_gene: TRBV4-2

CDR3aa: ASSEFQTYGYT
d_gene: .
v_gene: TRBV10-1

CDR3aa: ASSFDTAGYEQY
d_gene: .
v_gene: TRBV7-2

CDR3aa: ASSFDRYSNQPQH
d_gene: .
v_gene: TRBV19

CDR3aa: ASSADYEQF
d_gene: .
v_gene: TRBV5-1

CDR3aa: ASSPLTGKEYNEQF
d_gene: TRBD1
v_gene: TRBV19

CDR3aa: ASSPVAGGRLQF
d_gene: TRBD2
v_gene: TRBV6-5

CDR3aa: ASSVEGQGTEAF
d_gene: .
v_gene: TRBV9

CDR3aa: AWALVDRNTEAF
d_gene: .
v_gene: TRBV30

CDR3aa: ASSLVSWQDYGYT
d_gene: .
v_gene: TRBV7-9

CDR3aa: AWRNTAEAF
d_gene: .
v_gene: TRBV30

CDR3aa: ASSVGGGRGYEQY
d_gene: TRBD2
v_gene: TRBV9

CDR3aa: AWRSTDTQY
d_gene: .
v_gene: TRBV30

CDR3aa: ASSEREADGELF
d_gene: TRBD2
v_gene: TRBV9

CDR3aa: ASSPRVATNEKLF
d_gene: .
v_gene: TRBV27

CDR3aa: ASSPYRLPGQGYNEQF
d_gene: TRBD1
v_gene: TRBV7-9

CDR3aa: ASSLSGTGGIYGYT
d_gene: TRBD1
v_gene: TRBV7-2

CDR3aa: ASSSRGHFYEQY
d_gene: .
v_gene: TRBV27

CDR3aa: AWSYGRATQY
d_gene: TRBD2
v_gene: TRBV30

CDR3aa: ASSLTRGNYGYT
d_gene: .
v_gene: TRBV7-2

CDR3aa: ASSPPSGLTDTQY
d_gene: TRBD2
v_gene: TRBV18

CDR3aa: AWTTGVGDTQY
d_gene: .
v_gene: TRBV30

CDR3aa: ASSHTGNTGELF
d_gene: .
v_gene: TRBV4-3

CDR3aa: ASGAGNQPQH
d_gene: .
v_gene: TRBV12-5

CDR3aa: SVALLSGAERTGELF
d_gene: .
v_gene: TRBV29-1

CDR3aa: AWERTASDTQY
d_gene: .
v_gene: TRBV30

CDR3aa: ASSYPVWSGAEEGNIQY
d_gene: .
v_gene: TRBV19

CDR3aa: ASSPGKGSYGYT
d_gene: .
v_gene: TRBV11-2

CDR3aa: ASSFSGNQPQH
d_gene: .
v_gene: TRBV27

CDR3aa: ASSPSGREQF
d_gene: TRBD2
v_gene: TRBV19

CDR3aa: ASSFQGLGNQPQH
d_gene: .
v_gene: TRBV7-2

CDR3aa: AWSPEGGTDRNETQY
d_gene: .
v_gene: TRBV30

CDR3aa: ASRWAHEQY
d_gene: .
v_gene: TRBV5-1

CDR3aa: ASSYSPPGHLDEQF
d_gene: .
v_gene: TRBV6-5

CDR3aa: ASSLGQGRSYEQY
d_gene: TRBD1
v_gene: TRBV5-6

CDR3aa: ASSLVNEAF
d_gene: .
v_gene: TRBV11-2